Shown below are 21 T cell receptor beta chains from a single sample sequenced in a study of post-analysis software for immune sequencing data. Study outcomes and limitations: Patients used about five TRBV segments, including TRBV5-6, TRBV5-1 and TRBV20-1, more often than controls.

Prepared TCR beta cDNA libraries contained unique molecular identifiers. TCRdb used MiXCR to reprocess the PCR reads, holding one entry per CDR3 protein. The sample records more than 500,000 distinct CDR3 sequences, roughly 34% being singletons. Antigen specificity for these receptors is unknown. The sequenced sample consisted of blood. The receptors shown here come from a girl aged 2 to 17 with multiple sclerosis.

This sequence joins TRBV7-9 and TRBJ1-4; D is uncertain. V shed 1 base and J shed 8 bases, with 11 bases lying between them. From germline, CDR1 is SEHNR and CDR2 FQNEAQ (reference sequence). The CDR3 has 14 residues. The CDR3 region has the DNA TGTGCCAGCAGCTTAGTTCGTCGAGGAGAAAAACTGTTTTTT. Its translation: CASSLVRRGEKLFF.

This clonotype was seen a handful of times. V and J are TRBV12-3 or TRBV12-4 and TRBJ2-3; D possibly corresponds to TRBD1 (6 bases). The CDR3 runs 15 residues. The V end was cut by 5 bases, the J end by 0 bases, with 12 bases between. CDR3 nucleotides: TGTGCCAGCAGTAAATGGACAGCTAGCACAGATACGCAGTATTTT. It yields the protein CASSKWTASTDTQYF.

This clonotype was detected ten times or more. V gene TRBV20-1 combines with J gene TRBJ2-7; D may be TRBD1 (5 bases). This CDR3 region has 14 residues. Germline lookup yields CDR1 DFQATT and CDR2 SNEGSKA (reference sequence). The V gene lost 5 bases and the J gene lost 2 bases, with 16 bases spanning the gap. CDR3 protein: CSAHIPTGAYEQYF. CDR3 in DNA: TGCAGTGCTCATATACCCACAGGCGCCTACGAGCAGTACTTC.

This clonotype was detected many times. The V call is TRBV12-3 or TRBV12-4, the J call TRBJ2-2, with 11 bases matching TRBD2. The V and J ends lost 6 bases and 5 bases, in that order; junction bases with no gene match: 2. This CDR3 has 14 amino acids. CDR3 residues: CASRRTSGTGELFF. Here the CDR3 DNA reads TGTGCCAGCAGGAGGACTAGCGGGACCGGGGAGCTGTTTTTT.

A note on this clonotype: One end of the junction varies from germline; a read error may be responsible. The rearrangement uses TRBV24-1 and TRBJ2-5; a weak D match, TRBD2 (6 bases). CDR1 and CDR2 from the germline V gene are KGHDR and SFDVKD. The CDR3 has 13 amino acids. The CDR3 here is CTTSDTVSGEQYF. Written as DNA, the CDR3 is TGTACCACCAGTGATACCGTTTCGGGGGAACAGTACTTC.

CDR3 protein: CASSLRDSYQPQHF. DNA of the CDR3: TGTGCCAGCAGCTTGCGGGACAGCTATCAGCCCCAGCATTTT. The chain combines TRBV5-5 with TRBJ1-5; 7 positions match TRBD1. Trimming took 1 base from V and 5 from J; bases not matched to a gene: 3. Germline CDR1 reads SGHKS; CDR2 reads YYEKEE (reference sequence). The CDR3 has 14 amino acids.

This clonotype occurred a few times. This chain connects TRBV9 to TRBJ2-7; D unresolved. The CDR3 runs 16 residues. Germline-derived CDR1 and CDR2 are SGDLS and YYNGEE. Between the trimmed V and J ends, which lost 0 bases and 6 bases, there was a span of 19 bases. This chain's CDR3 is CASSVAISTADSEQYF. Written as DNA, the CDR3 is TGTGCCAGCAGCGTAGCAATTTCGACCGCGGATTCCGAGCAGTACTTC.

V usage is TRBV4-2 and J usage is TRBJ2-1, with TRBD2 matching 9 bases. J was trimmed by 3 bases and V by 0 bases; bases with no gene match: 9. The germline V gene encodes CDR1 LGHNA and CDR2 YNFKEQ. CDR3 length: 18 amino acids. In DNA form, the CDR3 reads TGTGCCAGCAGCCAAGACGCCCGGGTAGCGGGGGACTACAATGAGCAGTTCTTC. This sequence encodes CASSQDARVAGDYNEQFF.

This clonotype was observed at least ten times. The V and J genes are TRBV24-1 and TRBJ2-1; 8 bases match TRBD1. Germline V CDR1 and CDR2: KGHDR, SFDVKD. The CDR3 contains 14 residues. V was pared by 5 bases and J by 4 bases, with 3 bases of the junction left unmatched. CDR3 in amino acids: CATSGTGGYNEQFF. The DNA for the CDR3 is TGTGCCACCAGTGGTACAGGGGGATACAATGAGCAGTTCTTC.

The rearrangement joins TRBV5-6 to TRBJ2-1; D is ambiguous. This CDR3 comprises 12 residues. Trimming took off 0 bases at V and 6 bases at J, with 4 bases between the two ends. The germline CDR1 and CDR2 sequences are SGHDT and YYEEEE. The CDR3 DNA follows: TGTGCCAGCAGCTTGGTAACCAATGAGCAGTTCTTC. The encoded protein is CASSLVTNEQFF.

This clonotype was picked up many times. The chain uses TRBV10-3 and TRBJ2-6; no definite D call. With 6 bases removed from V and 0 bases from J, the gap between germline ends came to 3 bases. CDR1 and CDR2 (germline): ENHRY, SYGVKD. This CDR3 is built from 13 residues. CDR3 in amino acids: CAISPSGANVLTF. Written as DNA, the CDR3 is TGTGCCATCAGCCCCTCTGGGGCCAACGTCCTGACTTTC.

The V gene is TRBV7-9, the J gene TRBJ1-5; the D is unclear. The germline CDR1 and CDR2 sequences are SEHNR and FQNEAQ (reference sequence). CDR3 length: 16 residues. The V gene lost 1 base and the J gene lost 7 bases, with 17 bases spanning the gap. The CDR3: CASSLVDPVLGQPQHF. CDR3 bases: TGTGCCAGCAGCTTAGTAGACCCAGTCCTGGGACAGCCCCAGCATTTT.

In its sample, this clonotype was seen many times. The chain combines TRBV20-1 with TRBJ2-5; maybe TRBD1 (5 bases). The V gene's germline CDR1 is DFQATT and CDR2 SNEGSKA (reference sequence). V lost 3 bases to trimming and J lost 4 bases, with 18 bases between them. The CDR3 consists of 15 residues. CDR3 sequence: CSASRAIGAIETQYF. The CDR3, as DNA: TGCAGTGCTAGTCGTGCGATAGGGGCTATAGAGACCCAGTACTTC.

The rearrangement joins TRBV28 to TRBJ1-2; maybe TRBD1 (5 bases). Trimming cost V 7 bases and J 3 bases, with 9 bases left between them. The germline gives CDR1 MDHEN, CDR2 SYDVKM. CDR3 length: 12 amino acids. For the CDR3, the DNA is TGTGCCAGCATGTCGGGGGACTATGGCTACACCTTC. It is translated as CASMSGDYGYTF.

The V and J genes are TRBV20-1 and TRBJ2-5, with 11 bases lining up with TRBD2. The germline V gene has CDR1 DFQATT and CDR2 SNEGSKA (reference sequence). CDR3 length: 13 residues. With V trimmed by 7 bases and J by 10 bases, 11 bases remained unmatched. The CDR3 protein is CSEELAGARGQYF. CDR3 sequence (DNA): TGCAGTGAAGAACTAGCGGGGGCCAGGGGCCAGTACTTC.

The J gene is TRBJ2-5, the V gene TRBV7-3; D is possibly TRBD1 (5 bases). Trimming removed 4 bases at V and 6 bases at J, with 12 bases between. The CDR3 runs to 13 residues. Per the germline V gene, CDR1 is SGHTA and CDR2 is FQGTGA. CDR3 residues: CASSSGARQTQYF. CDR3 DNA: TGTGCCAGCAGCTCTGGGGCTCGGCAGACCCAGTACTTC.

Notes on this clonotype: One end of the junction does not line up with germline, which may come from a read error. This chain links TRBV5-1 with TRBJ1-1, with D uncertain. CDR3 length: 13 residues. Germline V gene sequence: CDR1 SGHRS, CDR2 YFSETQ. Written as DNA, the CDR3 is TGCACCAGCAGCTTGGAAGGGTGGACTGAAGCTTTCTTT. The encoded protein is CTSSLEGWTEAFF.

The rearrangement joins TRBV7-9 to TRBJ1-1; no firm D call. The V and J ends lost 5 bases and 1 base respectively, with 11 bases between them. Germline assignment: CDR1 SEHNR and CDR2 FQNEAQ (reference sequence). This CDR3 is built from 14 residues. The CDR3, as DNA: TGTGCCAGCAGCCCCCACGAGCGGAACACTGAAGCTTTCTTT. Protein sequence: CASSPHERNTEAFF.

The chain uses TRBV2 and TRBJ2-5; 10 nucleotides agree with TRBD2. This CDR3 spans 15 amino acids. V was clipped by 11 bases and J by 3 bases; unmatched bases: 12. Germline V lookup: CDR1 SNHLY, CDR2 FYNNEI. Here the CDR3 reads CAGTTTGLAEETQYF. The CDR3 coding sequence is TGTGCCGGCACCACCACTGGACTAGCGGAAGAGACCCAGTACTTC. The full variable domain, rest sourced from reference TRBV2 and TRBJ2-5, is EPEVTQTPSHQVTQMGQEVILRCVPISNHLYFYWYRQILGQKVEFLVSFYNNEISEKSEIFDDQFSVERPDGSNFTLKIRSTKLEDSAMYFCAGTTTGLAEETQYFGPGTRLLVL.

Only one count was recorded for this clonotype. This sequence joins TRBV20-1 and TRBJ1-5; D uncertain. This CDR3 comprises 14 residues. Germline V lookup: CDR1 DFQATT, CDR2 SNEGSKA (reference sequence). V was cut by 0 bases and J by 3 bases, with 9 bases left in between. This CDR3 reads CSARDPQTNQPQHF. DNA for the CDR3: TGCAGTGCTAGAGATCCGCAGACCAATCAGCCCCAGCATTTT.

On this clonotype itself: One end of the junction is discordant with germline, which a read error may explain. J is TRBJ1-2 and V is TRBV10-2; D is undetermined. The CDR3 sequence is 14 residues long. Germline V gene lookup returns CDR1 WSHSY and CDR2 SAAADI. The CDR3 here is CTSSVGELMGGYTF. The CDR3 bases are TGCACCAGCAGTGTTGGGGAATTAATGGGTGGCTACACCTTC.